The 11 T cell receptor beta chains below were found in one sample sequenced in a study of cytomegalovirus exposure and HLA in healthy donors. Both 60 Vbeta primers and 13 Jbeta primers went into the PCR. TCRdb's copy holds only in-frame clones and misses some; the assay was immunoSEQ multiplex PCR. The data hold about 180,000 clones, with 65% to 85% observed a single time. The sample was PBMCs. The receptor set was obtained from a man aged 55 to 70 in good health and CMV-seronegative.

In its sample, this clone was seen a few times. The chain couples TRBV4-1 to TRBJ2-1; D remains ambiguous. The CDR3 is 13 amino acids. Germline V lookup: CDR1 MGHRA, CDR2 YSYEKL. The V and J ends lost 5 bases and 9 bases respectively, with 14 bases between them. The CDR3 is CASSAFTGGEQFF. In nucleotides, the CDR3 is TGCGCCAGCAGCGCTTTCACGGGTGGTGAGCAGTTCTTC.

The rearrangement links TRBV7-9 to TRBJ1-5, with a tentative D call TRBD1 (5 bases). Germline CDR1 and CDR2: SEHNR and FQNEAQ (reference sequence). Trimming cost V 3 bases and J 5 bases, with 11 bases left between them. CDR3 length: 14 amino acids. CDR3 amino acids: CASSFSQVDQPQHF. CDR3 sequence (DNA): TGTGCCAGCAGCTTTTCACAGGTAGATCAGCCCCAGCATTTT.

This clone occurred a few times. V is TRBV7-2 and J is TRBJ2-2, with D maybe TRBD2 (5 bases). With 0 bases removed from V and 4 bases from J, the gap between germline ends came to 9 bases. The CDR3 totals 15 residues. Germline CDR1 and CDR2: SGHTA and FQGNSA. The CDR3 spells CASSLAGIGTGELFF. Written as DNA, the CDR3 is TGTGCCAGCAGCTTAGCCGGGATCGGCACCGGGGAGCTGTTTTTT.

The J gene is TRBJ1-1, the V gene TRBV6-1; 7 bases agree with TRBD1. V trimming: 2 bases; J trimming: 4 bases; junction bases outside the gene matches: 10. The CDR3 spans 16 residues. Germline CDR1 MNHNS, CDR2 SASEGT. The CDR3 protein is CASSENRVTGATEAFF. As DNA, the CDR3 is TGTGCCAGCAGTGAAAACCGCGTTACAGGGGCCACTGAAGCTTTCTTT.

The CDR3 loop is CASRQGHGPDTQYF. CDR3 sequence (DNA): TGTGCCAGTAGGCAGGGGCATGGGCCAGATACGCAGTATTTT. V usage is TRBV19 and J usage is TRBJ2-3; weak D call: TRBD1 (6 bases). V gave up 6 bases and J gave up 4 bases, with 14 bases separating them. Per the germline V gene, CDR1 is LNHDA and CDR2 is SQIVND (reference sequence). The CDR3 length is 14 residues. The full variable domain, in which reference TRBV19 and TRBJ2-3 provide the parts outside the CDR3, is DGGITQSPKYLFRKEGQNVTLSCEQNLNHDAMYWYRQDPGQGLRLIYYSQIVNDFQKGDIAEGYSVSREKKESFPLTVTSAQKNPTAFYLCASRQGHGPDTQYFGPGTRLTVL.

V gene TRBV10-3 combines with J gene TRBJ2-2, with 14 bases that match TRBD2. The CDR3 consists of 18 residues. With V trimmed by 2 bases and J by 7 bases, 9 bases remained unmatched. Per germline, CDR1 ENHRY and CDR2 SYGVKD. CDR3 loop: CAISERGLAGASGGELFF. The DNA of the CDR3 is TGTGCCATCAGTGAGCGGGGACTAGCGGGGGCTTCTGGCGGGGAGCTGTTTTTT.

Concerning this clone itself: A read error may produce the germline difference seen at one junction end. This rearrangement joins TRBV6-5 to TRBJ1-5; no definite D call. This CDR3 spans 15 amino acids. Germline CDR1 and CDR2: MNHEY and SVGAGI. CDR3 bases: TGTGCCAGCACCCAGATGCCCAATAGCAATAAGCCCCAGCATTTT. Translating it yields CASTQMPNSNKPQHF.

The J gene is TRBJ1-1, the V gene TRBV5-4; D is undetermined. The CDR3 runs to 13 residues. The V gene's germline CDR1 is SGHNT and CDR2 YYREEE (reference sequence). V shed 2 bases and J shed 4 bases, with 9 bases lying between them. The CDR3 DNA reads TGTGCCAGCAGCTTCGAGGGCGGCACTGAAGCTTTCTTT. Protein: CASSFEGGTEAFF.

This clone occurred a few times. This chain uses TRBV5-4 with TRBJ2-3; D is perhaps TRBD1 (5 bases). This CDR3 region has 15 residues. The ends were cut back, 1 base at V and 3 bases at J, with 12 bases in the middle. CDR1 is SGHNT and CDR2 is YYREEE in the germline V gene (reference sequence). This CDR3 reads CASSLPGKGTDTQYF. The CDR3 region has the DNA TGTGCCAGCAGCTTGCCAGGGAAAGGGACAGATACGCAGTATTTT. Full variable domain (remainder filled in from reference TRBV5-4 and TRBJ2-3): ETGVTQSPTHLIKTRGQQVTLRCSSQSGHNTVSWYQQALGQGPQFIFQYYREEENGRGNFPPRFSGLQFPNYSSELNVNALELDDSALYLCASSLPGKGTDTQYFGPGTRLTVL.

This clone was observed a handful of times. V and J are TRBV4-3 and TRBJ1-4, with D maybe TRBD1 (6 bases). Germline lookup yields CDR1 LGHNA and CDR2 YSLEER. Trimming took 2 bases from V and 5 from J, leaving 9 bases between them. CDR3 length: 14 amino acids. The chain's CDR3 is CASSQIDRNEKLFF. The CDR3 coding sequence is TGCGCCAGCAGCCAAATCGACAGGAATGAAAAACTGTTTTTT.

The chain is built from TRBV7-2 and TRBJ1-1, with 7 bases lining up with TRBD1. V shed 8 bases and J 10 bases; nucleotides not matched to a gene: 16. Germline loops: CDR1 SGHTA, CDR2 FQGNSA. The CDR3 sequence is 14 residues long. The CDR3 DNA reads TGTGCCAGCGCGCTACCTGGGGGAACAGGGGTAGCTTTCTTT. This sequence encodes CASALPGGTGVAFF.